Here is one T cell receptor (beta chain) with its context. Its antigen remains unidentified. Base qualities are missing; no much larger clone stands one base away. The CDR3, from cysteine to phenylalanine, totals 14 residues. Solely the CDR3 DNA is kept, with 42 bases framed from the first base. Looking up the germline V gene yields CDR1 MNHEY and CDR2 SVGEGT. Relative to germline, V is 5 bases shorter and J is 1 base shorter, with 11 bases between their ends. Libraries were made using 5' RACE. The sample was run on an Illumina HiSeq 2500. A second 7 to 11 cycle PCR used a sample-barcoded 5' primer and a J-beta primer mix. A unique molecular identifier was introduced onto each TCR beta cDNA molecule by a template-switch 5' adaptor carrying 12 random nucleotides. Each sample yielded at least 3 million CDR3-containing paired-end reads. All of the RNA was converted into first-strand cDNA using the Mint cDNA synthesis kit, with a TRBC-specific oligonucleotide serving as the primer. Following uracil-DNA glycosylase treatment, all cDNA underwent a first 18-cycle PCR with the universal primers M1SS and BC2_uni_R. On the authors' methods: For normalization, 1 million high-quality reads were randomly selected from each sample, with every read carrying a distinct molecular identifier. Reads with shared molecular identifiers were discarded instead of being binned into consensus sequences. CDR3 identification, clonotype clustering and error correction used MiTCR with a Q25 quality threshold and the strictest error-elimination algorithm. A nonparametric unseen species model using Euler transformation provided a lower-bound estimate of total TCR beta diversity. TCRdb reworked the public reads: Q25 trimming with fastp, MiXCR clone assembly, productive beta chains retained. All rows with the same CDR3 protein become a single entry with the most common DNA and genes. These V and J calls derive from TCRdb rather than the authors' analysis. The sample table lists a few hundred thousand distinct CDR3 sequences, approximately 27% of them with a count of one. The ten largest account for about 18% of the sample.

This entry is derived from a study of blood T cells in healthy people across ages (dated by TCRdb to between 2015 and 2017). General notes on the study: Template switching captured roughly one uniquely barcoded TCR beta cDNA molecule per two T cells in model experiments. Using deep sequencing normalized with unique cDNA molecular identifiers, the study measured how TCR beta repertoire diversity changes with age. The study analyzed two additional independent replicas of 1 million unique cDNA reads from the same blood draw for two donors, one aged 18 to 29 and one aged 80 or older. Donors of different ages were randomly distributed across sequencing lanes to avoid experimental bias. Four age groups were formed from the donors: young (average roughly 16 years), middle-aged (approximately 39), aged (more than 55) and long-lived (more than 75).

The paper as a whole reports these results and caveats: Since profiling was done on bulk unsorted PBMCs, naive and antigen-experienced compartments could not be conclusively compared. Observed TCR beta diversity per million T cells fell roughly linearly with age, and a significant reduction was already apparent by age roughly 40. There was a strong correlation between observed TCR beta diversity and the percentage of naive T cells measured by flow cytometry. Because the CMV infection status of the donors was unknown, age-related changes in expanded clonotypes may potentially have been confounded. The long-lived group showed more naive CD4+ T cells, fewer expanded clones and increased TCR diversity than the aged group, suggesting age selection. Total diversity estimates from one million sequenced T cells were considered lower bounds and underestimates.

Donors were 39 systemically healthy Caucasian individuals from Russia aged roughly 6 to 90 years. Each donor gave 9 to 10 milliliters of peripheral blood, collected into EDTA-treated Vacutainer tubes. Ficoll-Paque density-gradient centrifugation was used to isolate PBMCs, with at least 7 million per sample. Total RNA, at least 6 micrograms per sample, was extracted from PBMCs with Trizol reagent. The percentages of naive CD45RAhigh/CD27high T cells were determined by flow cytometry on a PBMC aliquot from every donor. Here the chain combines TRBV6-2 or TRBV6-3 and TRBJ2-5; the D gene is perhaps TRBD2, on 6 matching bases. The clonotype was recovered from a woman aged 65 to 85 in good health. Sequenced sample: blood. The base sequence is TGTGCCAGCAGTCGCGGGACCACCCAAGAGACCCAGTACTTC. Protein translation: CASSRGTTQETQYF.